The entry below gives a single T cell receptor beta chain sequence along with its context. This sample is drawn from a study of somatic mutations in cytotoxic T cells in rheumatoid arthritis. The data were produced by immunoSEQ multiplex PCR, yet TCRdb's version contains in-frame clones alone and is incomplete. The sample lists more than 25,000 clones, just under 75% occurring once. V lost 4 bases and J lost 0; bases outside the gene matches: 14. CDR3 length: 19 residues. Germline CDR1 reads SGHRS; CDR2 reads YFSETQ. Sequencing was carried out using CD8+ T cells sorted from blood. The receptor's source is a woman younger than 35 in good health. The rearrangement joins TRBV5-1 to TRBJ1-3, with TRBD1 matching 9 bases. The CDR3 loop reads CASSLGTGTDLSSGNTIYF. The CDR3 DNA sequence: TGCGCCAGCAGCCTGGGGACAGGGACGGACCTTAGCTCTGGAAACACCATATATTTT.